A selection of T cell receptor beta chains follows, all from one sample in a study of CD8 T cells in Susac syndrome. TCRdb recomputed calls from the immunoSEQ multiplex PCR reads with MiXCR, one row per CDR3 protein. Among around 200,000 distinct CDR3 sequences listed, approximately 95% were seen once. The sample consisted of CD4+ T cells from PBMCs. All receptors derive from a human donor with multiple sclerosis. Each CDR3 is given with its conserved first and last residue. The order of the fields is V gene, CDR3 length, D gene, clone size, J gene, CDR3 protein, CDR3 DNA. D genes are given only for firm matches. Expanded clones get a size class; other rows say once, few or many, or leave the size out.

TRBV28	14	-	-	TRBJ2-7	CASSRTSYNYEQYF	TGTGCCAGCAGCCGCACCTCGTACAACTACGAGCAGTACTTC
TRBV6-2/TRBV6-3	17	TRBD1	-	TRBJ2-1	CASRKDFLGGGFDEQFF	TGTGCCAGCAGGAAGGATTTCCTAGGGGGCGGTTTTGATGAGCAGTTCTTC
TRBV2	16	-	-	TRBJ1-5	CASSEEGGMNNQPQHF	TGTGCCAGCAGTGAAGAGGGGGGCATGAACAATCAGCCCCAGCATTTT
TRBV30	13	TRBD1	-	TRBJ1-2	CAGSGQGPYGYTF	TGTGCCGGATCGGGACAGGGGCCCTATGGCTACACCTTC
TRBV14	15	TRBD1	-	TRBJ1-1	CASSLSGTVNTEAFF	TGTGCCAGCAGCCTTTCGGGGACAGTGAACACTGAAGCTTTCTTT
TRBV27	15	-	-	TRBJ2-7	CASSLSALSSYEQYF	TGTGCCAGCAGTTTATCGGCCCTCAGCTCCTACGAGCAGTACTTC
TRBV12-3/TRBV12-4	17	TRBD1	-	TRBJ1-1	CASSRYGGQGKNTEAFF	TGTGCCAGCTCCCGATATGGAGGACAGGGTAAAAACACTGAAGCTTTCTTT
TRBV29-1	14	TRBD1	-	TRBJ1-1	CSAWWDSLNTEAFF	TGCAGCGCCTGGTGGGACAGCCTGAACACTGAAGCTTTCTTT
TRBV5-1	16	TRBD2	-	TRBJ2-5	CASSFGTSGGQETQYF	TGCGCCAGCAGCTTCGGGACTAGCGGGGGCCAAGAGACCCAGTACTTC
TRBV14	15	-	-	TRBJ2-6	CASSHLSTGANVLTF	TGTGCCAGCAGCCACCTGTCTACTGGGGCCAACGTCCTGACTTTC
TRBV20-1	11	-	-	TRBJ1-2	CSARDRGGYTF	TGCAGTGCTAGAGATAGGGGAGGCTACACCTTC
TRBV20-1	17	TRBD2	-	TRBJ2-1	CSASSQTSGGSYNEQFF	TGCAGTGCTAGTAGCCAAACTAGCGGGGGGTCCTACAATGAGCAGTTCTTC
TRBV2	14	-	-	TRBJ1-1	CASSTTEGFTEAFF	TGTGCCAGCAGTACGACAGAAGGGTTTACTGAAGCTTTCTTT
TRBV7-9	15	TRBD1	-	TRBJ1-5	CASSRTGGGNQPQHF	TGTGCCAGCAGCCGGACAGGGGGTGGCAATCAGCCCCAGCATTTT
TRBV20-1	16	-	-	TRBJ2-1	CSASPFVDSSYNEQFF	TGCAGTGCTAGCCCCTTCGTAGACAGCTCCTACAATGAGCAGTTCTTC
TRBV7-9	14	-	-	TRBJ2-1	CASSSSRGYNEQFF	TGTGCCAGCAGCTCTTCCAGGGGTTACAATGAGCAGTTCTTC
TRBV6-5	13	-	-	TRBJ2-7	CASRGQGKYEQYF	TGTGCCAGCCGCGGCCAGGGAAAATACGAGCAGTACTTC
TRBV20-1	12	-	once	TRBJ1-2	CSGFRADYGYTF	TGCAGTGGTTTCCGGGCCGACTATGGCTACACCTTC
TRBV29-1	14	-	-	TRBJ2-3	CSVDFQSSTDTQYF	TGCAGCGTTGACTTTCAATCTAGCACAGATACGCAGTATTTT
TRBV5-5	16	-	-	TRBJ1-6	CASSLGTTSYNSPLHF	TGTGCCAGCAGCTTGGGCACGACCTCCTATAATTCACCCCTCCACTTT
TRBV9	14	-	-	TRBJ1-2	CASSVALQGGGYTF	TGTGCCAGCAGCGTAGCTCTCCAGGGCGGCGGCTACACCTTC
TRBV6-2/TRBV6-3	10	TRBD2	-	TRBJ2-1	CASIGTRQFF	TGTGCCAGCATCGGGACTAGACAGTTCTTC
TRBV6-2/TRBV6-3	15	-	-	TRBJ2-7	CASSYSAETSYEQYF	TGTGCCAGCAGTTACTCGGCAGAGACCTCCTACGAGCAGTACTTC
TRBV3-1	17	TRBD2	-	TRBJ2-3	CASSQDAAGGSTDTQYF	TGTGCCAGCAGCCAAGATGCAGCGGGGGGGTCCACAGATACGCAGTATTTT
TRBV29-1	11	-	-	TRBJ1-3	CSATWGNTIYF	TGCAGCGCCACTTGGGGAAACACCATATATTTT
TRBV5-4	18	TRBD1	once	TRBJ1-2	CASSSPRGDRALAYGYTF	TGTGCCAGCAGCTCGCCACGTGGGGACAGGGCACTAGCCTATGGCTACACCTTC
TRBV6-5	13	-	-	TRBJ2-5	CASSPGITETQYF	TGTGCCAGCAGCCCTGGCATCACAGAGACCCAGTACTTC
TRBV30	14	TRBD1	-	TRBJ1-6	CAWIPGTGISPLHF	TGTGCCTGGATACCCGGGACAGGGATTTCACCCCTCCACTTT
TRBV12-3/TRBV12-4	15	-	-	TRBJ2-7	CASSSEVTLTYEQYF	TGTGCCAGCAGTTCGGAGGTTACGCTTACCTACGAGCAGTACTTC
TRBV20-1	16	-	-	TRBJ2-1	CSAREARLVPYNEQFF	TGCAGTGCTAGAGAAGCCCGACTAGTTCCCTACAATGAGCAGTTCTTC
TRBV7-2	13	-	once	TRBJ1-6	CASSLLRDAPLHF	TGTGCCAGCAGCCTTTTGCGGGATGCACCCCTCCACTTT
TRBV3-1	17	-	-	TRBJ2-1	CASSQDRRQLTYNEQFF	TGTGCCAGCAGCCAAGATAGGAGGCAGCTGACCTACAATGAGCAGTTCTTC
TRBV7-9	17	TRBD1	-	TRBJ1-2	CASSPGTGVSSNYGYTF	TGTGCCAGCAGCCCCGGGACAGGGGTGTCATCTAACTATGGCTACACCTTC
TRBV30	16	-	-	TRBJ2-6	CAWSVGLYSGANVLTF	TGTGCCTGGAGTGTAGGACTCTACTCTGGGGCCAACGTCCTGACTTTC
TRBV15	14	-	-	TRBJ2-7	CATSSGAGSYEQYF	TGTGCCACCAGCTCGGGGGCCGGGTCCTACGAGCAGTACTTC
TRBV30	13	TRBD2	once	TRBJ2-1	CAWAASAGARQFF	TGTGCCTGGGCTGCTTCAGCGGGGGCCCGCCAGTTCTTC
TRBV11-2	14	-	-	TRBJ1-2	CASSGGGESSGYTF	TGTGCCAGCAGTGGAGGCGGGGAATCAAGCGGCTACACCTTC
TRBV20-1	16	-	-	TRBJ1-1	CSARDWKRGDYTEAFF	TGCAGTGCTAGAGATTGGAAAAGGGGGGACTACACTGAAGCTTTCTTT
TRBV30	13	TRBD1	-	TRBJ1-2	CAWSVGGHYGYTF	TGTGCCTGGAGTGTAGGGGGCCACTATGGCTACACCTTC
TRBV27	15	-	-	TRBJ2-6	CASSTQGAGANVLTF	TGTGCCAGCAGTACCCAGGGTGCTGGGGCCAACGTCCTGACTTTC
TRBV20-1	17	TRBD1	-	TRBJ1-5	CSARDPHGQGLYQPQHF	TGCAGTGCTAGAGATCCACATGGACAGGGGCTGTATCAGCCCCAGCATTTT
TRBV30	13	TRBD2	-	TRBJ2-3	CAWNPGGTDTQYF	TGTGCCTGGAACCCGGGGGGGACAGATACGCAGTATTTT
TRBV29-1	16	TRBD2	-	TRBJ2-1	CSVRGLAGVSYNEQFF	TGCAGCGTTCGCGGACTAGCGGGGGTTTCCTACAATGAGCAGTTCTTC
TRBV5-1	14	TRBD2	-	TRBJ2-2	CASRGGTNTGELFF	TGCGCCAGCAGGGGAGGGACGAACACCGGGGAGCTGTTTTTT
TRBV28	18	-	-	TRBJ1-1	CASSWGRGKRGVNTEAFF	TGTGCCAGCAGTTGGGGAAGGGGAAAGAGGGGGGTGAACACTGAAGCTTTCTTT
TRBV20-1	15	TRBD1	-	TRBJ2-5	CSASSPTGNQETQYF	TGCAGTGCTAGTTCCCCGACAGGGAACCAAGAGACCCAGTACTTC
TRBV20-1	13	TRBD1	-	TRBJ1-5	CSAQTGAAQPQHF	TGCAGTGCTCAGACAGGGGCGGCTCAGCCCCAGCATTTT